This T cell receptor beta chain was sequenced in a study of blood T cell repertoires in COVID-19. Study-level background: Samples representing acute and convalescent COVID-19 were sourced from the United States, Italy and Spain.

The CDR3 sequence is 20 residues long. The ends were cut back, 3 bases at V and 2 bases at J, with 28 bases in the middle. Germline assignment: CDR1 KGHSH and CDR2 LQKENI. Using immunoSEQ multiplex PCR, the repertoire was profiled, and TCRdb retains in-frame clones only, with some absent. Seen here are 130,000 or so clones, roughly 79% observed once, and the top ten hold about 10%. This sequence joins TRBV18 and TRBJ1-2; D perhaps matches TRBD1 (5 bases). The clonotype was recovered from a human donor in a cohort sampled during active COVID-19. Sequencing input: peripheral blood. The CDR3 DNA sequence: TGTGCCAGCTCACCCTCTATTCGCCCCACAGGTAGCGGGGTCAACTATGGCTACACCTTC. As protein: CASSPSIRPTGSGVNYGYTF.